Sequencing of this T cell receptor beta chain was carried out in a study of CD8+ T cells in alopecia areata. The CDR3 consists of 15 residues. Trimming cost V 8 bases and J 0 bases, with 14 bases left between them. CDR1 ENHRY and CDR2 SYGVKD come from the germline V gene. It was cDNA, reverse transcribed from extracted RNA, that served as the sequencing template. The protocol was immunoSEQ multiplex PCR, while the TCRdb copy is restricted to in-frame clones and leaves out a portion. This table holds some 170,000 clones, roughly 66% found once. Punch biopsies of lesional scalp, plus peripheral blood, were taken from alopecia areata patients.

The origin of this receptor is a human donor with alopecia areata. The sample in question was CD8+ T cells sorted from blood, obtained at week 0. The rearrangement joins TRBV10-3 to TRBJ2-4; D not certain. CDR3 DNA: TGTGCCATCCGTGCCTCCGGCCTAGCCAAAAACATTCAGTACTTC. Protein sequence: CAIRASGLAKNIQYF.